A selection of T cell receptor beta chains follows, all from one sample in a study of T cell responses to AZD1222 COVID-19 vaccine. The protocol was immunoSEQ multiplex PCR, while the TCRdb copy is restricted to in-frame clones and leaves out a portion. The sample consists of 100,000 to 130,000 clones, 70% to 90% of them appearing once. The specimen was peripheral blood, collected 28 days after the second AZD1222 dose. The receptors originated from an adult who received the AZD1222 COVID-19 vaccine. Both conserved end residues are part of each CDR3. The D gene is left open where the match is weak. Clone size is shown for a subset of rows, as once, few, many or a class of expanded clone.

j_call v_call clone_size d_call cdr3_aa cdr3_nt
TRBJ1-2 TRBV9 NA NA CASSVEAATYSGYTF TGTGCCAGCAGCGTAGAGGCAGCGACCTATAGTGGCTACACCTTC
TRBJ2-2 TRBV4-1 NA NA CASSQGVENTGELFF TGCGCCAGCAGCCAAGGGGTAGAGAACACCGGGGAGCTGTTTTTT
TRBJ1-1 TRBV19 NA TRBD1 CASSNNRGSEAFF TGTGCCAGTAGTAACAACAGGGGGTCTGAAGCTTTCTTT
TRBJ1-1 TRBV4-1 NA NA CASSQDQRDTEAFF TGCGCCAGCAGCCAAGATCAGCGGGACACTGAAGCTTTCTTT
TRBJ2-6 TRBV6-2/TRBV6-3 NA NA CASSSRPSGANVLTF TGTGCCAGCAGTTCCCGTCCCTCTGGGGCCAACGTCCTGACTTTC
TRBJ2-2 TRBV9 NA TRBD2 CASSATLPGSGGANTGELFF TGTGCCAGCAGCGCCACTCTACCGGGGAGCGGGGGGGCCAACACCGGGGAGCTGTTTTTT
TRBJ1-2 TRBV7-8 NA NA CASSLSGGGNYGYTF TGTGCCAGCAGCTTATCTGGGGGTGGCAACTATGGCTACACCTTC
TRBJ1-1 TRBV4-2 NA TRBD1 CASSQDPTGSGTEAFF TGTGCCAGCAGCCAAGATCCGACAGGGTCAGGCACTGAAGCTTTCTTT
TRBJ1-1 TRBV6-5 NA NA CASSYRDANTEAFF TGTGCCAGCAGTTACAGGGACGCAAACACTGAAGCCTTCTTT
TRBJ1-5 TRBV18 NA TRBD1 CASSPGQIGNQPQHF TGTGCCAGCTCACCGGGACAGATAGGCAATCAGCCCCAGCATTTT
TRBJ1-4 TRBV28 once NA CASSLGGGGEKLFF TGTGCCAGCAGTTTAGGGGGGGGAGGTGAAAAACTGTTTTTT
TRBJ1-5 TRBV2 few NA CASRGVKGGNQPQHF TGTGCCAGCAGGGGAGTTAAGGGGGGCAATCAGCCCCAGCATTTT
TRBJ2-5 TRBV28 NA NA CASSSSPGHQETQYF TGTGCCAGCAGTTCGAGTCCGGGCCACCAAGAGACCCAGTACTTC
TRBJ1-1 TRBV29-1 NA NA CSVEGGMEAFF TGCAGCGTTGAAGGTGGGATGGAAGCTTTCTTT
TRBJ1-6 TRBV7-9 NA NA CASSLQGDSPLHF TGTGCCAGCAGCTTACAGGGCGACTCACCCCTCCACTTT
TRBJ2-7 TRBV15 NA NA CATSRDRVSTGEQYF TGTGCCACCAGCAGAGATCGAGTGTCGACTGGCGAGCAGTACTTC
TRBJ1-5 TRBV19 NA NA CASSISSNQPQHF TGTGCCAGTAGTATTTCTAGCAATCAGCCCCAGCATTTT
TRBJ1-5 TRBV29-1 once NA CSVGDGTQPQHF TGCAGCGTTGGGGATGGGACTCAGCCCCAGCATTTT
TRBJ1-1 TRBV5-1 NA TRBD1 CASSHGTGETEAFF TGCGCCAGCAGCCACGGGACAGGGGAGACTGAAGCTTTCTTT
TRBJ1-3 TRBV7-8 NA NA CASSLGAFSGNTIYF TGTGCCAGCAGCTTAGGTGCATTCTCTGGAAACACCATATATTTT
TRBJ2-5 TRBV5-4 NA NA CASSRNLRTATQETQYF TGTGCCAGCAGCCGAAACCTGAGGACGGCGACGCAAGAGACCCAGTACTTC
TRBJ1-2 TRBV28 NA NA CASSPYDYGYTF TGTGCCAGCAGCCCTTATGACTATGGCTACACCTTC
TRBJ2-2 TRBV4-2 once NA CASSQEWTATGELFF TGTGCCAGCAGCCAAGAGTGGACAGCAACCGGGGAGCTGTTTTTT
TRBJ1-2 TRBV29-1 NA NA CSVAVSRMGYTF TGCAGCGTGGCAGTATCCAGGATGGGCTACACCTTC
TRBJ2-3 TRBV6-5 NA NA CASSYLLNPDTDTQYF TGTGCCAGCAGTTACCTTCTAAATCCCGACACAGATACGCAGTATTTT
TRBJ2-7 TRBV18 NA NA CASSDPISYEQYF TGTGCCAGCTCAGACCCCATCTCCTACGAGCAGTACTTC
TRBJ2-5 TRBV9 NA TRBD1 CASSVVGGKQETQYF TGTGCCAGCAGCGTAGTAGGGGGCAAGCAAGAGACCCAGTACTTC
TRBJ2-1 TRBV2 NA NA CASSRTEHRYNEQFF TGTGCCAGCAGTAGGACAGAGCATAGGTACAATGAGCAGTTCTTC
TRBJ1-3 TRBV30 NA NA CAFKGDTIYF TGTGCCTTCAAAGGGGACACCATATATTTT
TRBJ1-1 TRBV7-9 few NA CASSFQGGDTEAFF TGTGCCAGCAGCTTCCAGGGTGGGGACACTGAAGCTTTCTTT
TRBJ1-1 TRBV5-5 NA NA CASSLDTGLGTEAFF TGTGCCAGCAGCTTGGATACGGGGCTGGGTACTGAAGCTTTCTTT
TRBJ1-2 TRBV19 NA NA CASSIVKTDYGYTF TGTGCCAGTAGTATAGTTAAGACAGACTATGGCTACACCTTC
TRBJ2-2 TRBV9 NA TRBD2 CASSKLAGDQSLELFF TGTGCCAGCAGCAAACTAGCGGGGGACCAAAGCTTGGAGCTGTTTTTT